This T cell receptor (beta chain) stems from a study of human T cells and chemical hapten exposure. Deletions cut 3 bases from V and 3 bases from J, with 18 bases between. Germline V lookup: CDR1 SGHNT, CDR2 YENEEA. The CDR3 spans 16 residues. Documented time point: patch test 1, 2 weeks after DPC sensitization. Treatment noted: therapeutic diphenylcyclopropenone sensitization with weekly scalp DPC. This clonotype has a count of ten or more. TCRdb analysed the RACE reads with MiXCR anew, one entry per CDR3 protein. The sample shows tens of thousands of distinct CDR3 sequences, about 9.4% of them seen only once.

Sequencing used whole blood, obtained in connection with sensitization to the hapten diphenylcyclopropenone (DPC). This clonotype was sampled from a woman in her forties with alopecia areata. Some clones in this sample may be carry-over from other donors' samples. This chain joins TRBV11-3 and TRBJ2-7; D is possibly TRBD2 (7 bases). CDR3 nucleotides: TGTGCCAGCAGCTTGGAGAGGGGAGGGGGGAGCTACGAGCAGTACTTC. Translated: CASSLERGGGSYEQYF.